This T cell receptor (beta chain) was identified in a study of post-analysis software for immune sequencing data. As for the study in general: Included among the disease courses, which were recorded for the cohort, were relapsing-remitting, secondary progressive and progressive-relapsing multiple sclerosis. General observations from the study: With TRBV5-6, TRBV5-1 and TRBV20-1 included, about five TRBV segments were more frequent in patients than in controls. Significantly lower normalized Chao1 diversity was seen in multiple sclerosis patients than in controls. By F measure, strong co-clustering occurred among samples prepared in the same batch.

Built from TCR beta cDNA, the libraries had unique molecular identifiers in them. It was from roughly 1 to 10 million T cells that some 500,000 cDNA molecules came. TCRdb itself ran the PCR reads through MiXCR, one entry per CDR3 protein. The sample comprises under 200,000 distinct CDR3 sequences, 25% to 35% of which are singletons, and approximately 3% rests with the top ten. This clonotype was seen at least ten times. Its antigen remains unidentified. Trimming took off 6 bases at V and 4 bases at J, with 9 bases between the two ends. Looked up from germline, CDR1 is ENHRY and CDR2 is SYGVKD. The CDR3 contains 13 residues.

J is TRBJ1-4 and V is TRBV10-3; D uncertain. The TCR comes from a girl aged 2-17 years with multiple sclerosis. The material sequenced was blood. Written as DNA, the CDR3 is TGTGCCATCAGCGGAAGGGATAATGAAAAACTGTTTTTT. It encodes CAISGRDNEKLFF.